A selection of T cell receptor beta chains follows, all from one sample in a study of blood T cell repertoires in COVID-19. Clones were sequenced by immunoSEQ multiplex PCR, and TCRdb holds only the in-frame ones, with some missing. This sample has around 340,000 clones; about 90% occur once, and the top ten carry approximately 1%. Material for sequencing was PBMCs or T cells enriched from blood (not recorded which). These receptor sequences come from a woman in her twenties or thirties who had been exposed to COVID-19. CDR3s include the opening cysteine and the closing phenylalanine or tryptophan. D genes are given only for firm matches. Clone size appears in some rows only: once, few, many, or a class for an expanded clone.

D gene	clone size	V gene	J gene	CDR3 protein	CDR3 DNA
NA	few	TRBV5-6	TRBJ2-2	CASSPVSNTGELFF	TGTGCCAGCAGCCCAGTCTCGAACACCGGGGAGCTGTTTTTT
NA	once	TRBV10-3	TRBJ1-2	CAIRAGDGGYTF	TGTGCCATCAGGGCAGGGGACGGTGGCTACACCTTC
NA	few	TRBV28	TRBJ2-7	CASSSGGIGEQYF	TGTGCCAGCAGTTCCGGGGGAATAGGCGAGCAGTACTTC
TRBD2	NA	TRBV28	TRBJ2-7	CASSVGGEQYF	TGTGCCAGCAGCGTCGGGGGGGAGCAGTACTTC
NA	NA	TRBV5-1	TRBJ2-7	CASSSQGLLGGYEQYF	TGCGCCAGCAGCTCTCAGGGACTCCTAGGCGGCTACGAGCAGTACTTC
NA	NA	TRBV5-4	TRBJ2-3	CASSLGVSTDLTDTQYF	TGTGCCAGCAGCTTGGGCGTGTCGACAGACCTAACAGATACGCAGTATTTT
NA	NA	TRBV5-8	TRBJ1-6	CASSSLRGGDSPLHF	TGTGCCAGCAGCTCGCTTAGGGGGGGGGATTCACCCCTCCACTTT
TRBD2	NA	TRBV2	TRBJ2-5	CASSGLAGGYSETQYF	TGTGCCAGCAGTGGCCTAGCGGGAGGGTATAGCGAGACCCAGTACTTC
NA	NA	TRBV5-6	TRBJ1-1	CASSLPTGNTEAFF	TGTGCCAGCAGCTTGCCAACGGGGAACACTGAAGCTTTCTTT
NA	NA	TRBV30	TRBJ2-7	CAWRTVSYEQYF	TGTGCCTGGAGGACAGTTTCCTACGAGCAGTACTTC
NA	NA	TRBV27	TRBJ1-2	CASSLFGEGYTF	TGTGCCAGCAGTTTATTCGGGGAAGGCTACACCTTC
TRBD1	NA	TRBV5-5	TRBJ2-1	CASKHLGTGASNEQFF	TGTGCCAGCAAACACCTCGGGACAGGGGCCTCTAATGAGCAGTTCTTC
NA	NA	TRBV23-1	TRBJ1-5	CASSQSPGSNQPQHF	TGCGCCAGCAGTCAATCCCCAGGGAGCAATCAGCCCCAGCATTTT
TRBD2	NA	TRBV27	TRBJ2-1	CASSFPGGRGYNEQFF	TGTGCCAGCAGTTTCCCCGGCGGGAGGGGGTACAATGAGCAGTTCTTC
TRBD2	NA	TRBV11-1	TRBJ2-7	CASSRRLAGLYEQYF	TGTGCCAGCAGCCGCCGGCTAGCGGGACTCTACGAGCAGTACTTC
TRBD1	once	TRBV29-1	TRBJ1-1	CSGEQGASTEAFF	TGCAGCGGTGAACAGGGGGCGAGCACTGAAGCTTTCTTT
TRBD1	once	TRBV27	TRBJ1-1	CASSPGQWNTEAFF	TGTGCCAGCAGCCCGGGACAGTGGAACACTGAAGCTTTCTTT
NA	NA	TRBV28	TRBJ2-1	CASSFGGMSYNEQFF	TGTGCCAGCAGTTTTGGCGGGATGTCCTACAATGAGCAGTTCTTC
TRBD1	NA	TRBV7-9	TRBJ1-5	CASSYEGQGRRQPQHF	TGTGCCAGCAGCTACGAGGGACAGGGCCGCCGACAGCCCCAGCATTTT
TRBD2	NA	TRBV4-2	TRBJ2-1	CASSPGSLAGEWNEQFF	TGTGCCAGCAGCCCTGGTTCGCTAGCGGGAGAATGGAATGAGCAGTTCTTC
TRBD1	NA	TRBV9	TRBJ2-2	CASSVEGGIGELFF	TGTGCCAGCAGCGTAGAAGGGGGCATCGGGGAGCTGTTTTTT
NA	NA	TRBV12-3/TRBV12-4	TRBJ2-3	CASSRFSTDTQYF	TGTGCCAGCAGTCGGTTCAGCACAGATACGCAGTATTTT
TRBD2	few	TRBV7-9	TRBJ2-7	CASSLGGLAGATHEQYF	TGTGCCAGCAGCTTAGGGGGACTAGCGGGAGCAACTCACGAGCAGTACTTC
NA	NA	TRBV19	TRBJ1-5	CASSMIPREQHF	TGTGCCAGTAGTATGATCCCGAGAGAACAGCATTTT
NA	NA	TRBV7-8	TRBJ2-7	CASSSQGDFYEQYF	TGTGCCAGCAGTTCACAAGGGGACTTCTACGAGCAGTACTTC
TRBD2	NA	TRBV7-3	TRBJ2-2	CASSLREAHGELFF	TGTGCCAGCAGCCTCCGGGAGGCACACGGGGAGCTGTTTTTT
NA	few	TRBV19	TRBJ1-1	CASSITFGGHTEAFF	TGTGCCAGTAGTATAACGTTTGGAGGTCACACTGAAGCTTTCTTT
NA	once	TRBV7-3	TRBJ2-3	CASSLGPPDTQYF	TGTGCCAGCAGCCTGGGCCCCCCAGATACGCAGTATTTT
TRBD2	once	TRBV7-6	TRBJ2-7	CASSLAPSGSTYEQYF	TGTGCCAGCAGCTTAGCGCCTAGCGGGAGTACCTACGAGCAGTACTTC
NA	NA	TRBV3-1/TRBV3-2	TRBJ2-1	CASSQALARYNEQFF	TGTGCCAGCAGCCAAGCCCTAGCGAGGTACAATGAGCAGTTCTTC
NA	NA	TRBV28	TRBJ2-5	CASSPGGILKETQYF	TGTGCCAGCAGTCCCGGAGGGATATTAAAAGAGACCCAGTACTTC
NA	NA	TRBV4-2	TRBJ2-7	CASSQEYRSYEQYF	TGTGCCAGCAGCCAAGAGTACAGGTCCTACGAGCAGTACTTC
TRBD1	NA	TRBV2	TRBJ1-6	CASRGPRTGKGSYNSPLHF	TGTGCCAGCAGGGGGCCCCGGACAGGGAAAGGCTCATATAATTCACCCCTCCACTTT
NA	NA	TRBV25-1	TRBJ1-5	CASSDQEGVQPQHF	TGTGCCAGCAGTGATCAGGAGGGAGTTCAGCCCCAGCATTTT
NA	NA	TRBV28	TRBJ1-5	CASTTGDQPQHF	TGTGCCAGCACCACGGGGGATCAGCCCCAGCATTTT
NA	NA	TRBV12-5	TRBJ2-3	CASGLVWAGTDTQYF	TGTGCTAGTGGTTTGGTTTGGGCAGGCACAGATACGCAGTATTTT
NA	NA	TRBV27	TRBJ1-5	CASKTGRNQPQHF	TGTGCCAGCAAAACAGGGCGCAATCAGCCCCAGCATTTT
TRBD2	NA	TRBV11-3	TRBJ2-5	CASSSHPREAYQETQYF	TGTGCCAGCAGCTCCCACCCGCGGGAGGCGTACCAAGAGACCCAGTACTTC
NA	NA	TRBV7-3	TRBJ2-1	CASSPQGTALVGEQFF	TGTGCCAGCAGCCCACAGGGGACTGCCTTGGTGGGTGAGCAGTTCTTC
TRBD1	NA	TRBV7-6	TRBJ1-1	CASSRDRRNTEAFF	TGTGCCAGCAGCCGGGACAGGCGGAACACTGAAGCTTTCTTT
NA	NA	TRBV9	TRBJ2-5	CASSVRAAPETQYF	TGTGCCAGCAGCGTTAGAGCGGCTCCAGAGACCCAGTACTTC
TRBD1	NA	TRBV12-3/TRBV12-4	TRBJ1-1	CASSKTGGTEAFF	TGTGCCAGCAGCAAGACAGGGGGTACTGAAGCTTTCTTT
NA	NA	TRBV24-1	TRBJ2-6	CATSEGGSGANVLTF	TGTGCCACCAGTGAAGGGGGTTCTGGGGCCAACGTCCTGACTTTC
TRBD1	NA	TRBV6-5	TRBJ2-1	CASSYSPGQGRNEQFF	TGTGCCAGCAGTTACTCTCCGGGACAGGGACGAAATGAGCAGTTCTTC
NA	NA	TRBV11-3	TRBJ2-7	CASSLVQYEQYF	TGTGCCAGCAGCTTAGTCCAGTACGAGCAGTACTTC